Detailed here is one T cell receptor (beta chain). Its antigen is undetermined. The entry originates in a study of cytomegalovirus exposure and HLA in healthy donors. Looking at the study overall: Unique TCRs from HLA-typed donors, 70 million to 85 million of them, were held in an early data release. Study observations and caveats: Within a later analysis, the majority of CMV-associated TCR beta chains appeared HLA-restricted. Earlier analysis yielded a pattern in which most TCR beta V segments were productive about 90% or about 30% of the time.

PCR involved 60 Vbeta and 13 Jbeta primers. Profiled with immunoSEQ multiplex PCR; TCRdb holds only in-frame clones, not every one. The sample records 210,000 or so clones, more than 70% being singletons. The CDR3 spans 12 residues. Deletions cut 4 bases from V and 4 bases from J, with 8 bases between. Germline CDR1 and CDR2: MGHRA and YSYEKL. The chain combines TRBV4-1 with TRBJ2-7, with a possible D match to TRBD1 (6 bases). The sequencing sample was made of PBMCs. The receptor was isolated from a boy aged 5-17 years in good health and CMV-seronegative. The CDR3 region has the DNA TGCGCCAGCAGCCCGGACAGATACGAGCAGTACTTC. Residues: CASSPDRYEQYF.